This TCR beta chain was captured in a study of blood T cell repertoires in COVID-19. Study at large: Spain, Italy and the United States supplied samples that represented acute and convalescent COVID-19. Sample material is recorded as cDNA or gDNA derived from T cells, B-cell-depleted T cells, or PBMCs.

This clone appeared a few times. Clones were sequenced by immunoSEQ multiplex PCR, and TCRdb holds only the in-frame ones, with some missing. Of fewer than 120,000 clones detected, roughly four fifths appear once; the ten largest clones hold about 17%. Germline V gene lookup returns CDR1 ENHRY and CDR2 SYGVKD. V dropped 5 bases and J dropped 6; count of bases not matched to a gene: 9. CDR3 length equals 15 residues. The chain combines TRBV10-3 with TRBJ2-3; 9 bases agree with TRBD2. The clonotype originates from a woman aged 60 to 75 with acute or convalescent COVID-19. Sequencing was performed on peripheral blood. DNA for the CDR3: TGTGCCATCAGTACCGCGGGGGGGGCGGCGGATACGCAGTATTTT. Protein sequence: CAISTAGGAADTQYF.